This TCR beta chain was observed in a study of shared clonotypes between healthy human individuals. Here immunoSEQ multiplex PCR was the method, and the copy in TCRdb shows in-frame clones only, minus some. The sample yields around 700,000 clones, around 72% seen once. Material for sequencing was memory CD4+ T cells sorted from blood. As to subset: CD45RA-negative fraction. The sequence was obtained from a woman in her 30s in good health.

The CDR3 sequence: CASRQNTGNEQFF. In DNA form, the CDR3 reads TGCGCCAGCAGACAGAACACGGGGAATGAGCAGTTCTTC. The chain couples TRBV5-1 to TRBJ2-1, with a tentative D call TRBD2 (5 bases). Per the germline V gene, CDR1 is SGHRS and CDR2 is YFSETQ. The CDR3 runs 13 residues. V lost 5 bases and J lost 7, with 13 bases in between.